This T cell receptor (beta chain) was identified during a study of blood T cell repertoires in COVID-19. Study at large: From the United States, Italy and Spain came samples of acute and convalescent COVID-19.

The assay was immunoSEQ multiplex PCR, and TCRdb's table has in-frame clones only and misses some. The sample contains fewer than 400,000 clones, over 85% of which appear only once. Germline V CDR1 and CDR2: PRHDT, FYEKMQ (reference sequence). This CDR3 region has 16 residues. Trimming cost V 3 bases and J 1 base; bases outside gene matches: 5. The specimen was PBMCs or T cells enriched from blood (not recorded which). The origin of this receptor is a woman under 40 who had recovered from COVID-19. This chain links TRBV13 with TRBJ2-2; 7 bases map to TRBD2. Here the CDR3 DNA reads TGTGCCAGCAGCTTGACCAGCGGGGAGAACACCGGGGAGCTGTTTTTT. This gives the protein CASSLTSGENTGELFF.